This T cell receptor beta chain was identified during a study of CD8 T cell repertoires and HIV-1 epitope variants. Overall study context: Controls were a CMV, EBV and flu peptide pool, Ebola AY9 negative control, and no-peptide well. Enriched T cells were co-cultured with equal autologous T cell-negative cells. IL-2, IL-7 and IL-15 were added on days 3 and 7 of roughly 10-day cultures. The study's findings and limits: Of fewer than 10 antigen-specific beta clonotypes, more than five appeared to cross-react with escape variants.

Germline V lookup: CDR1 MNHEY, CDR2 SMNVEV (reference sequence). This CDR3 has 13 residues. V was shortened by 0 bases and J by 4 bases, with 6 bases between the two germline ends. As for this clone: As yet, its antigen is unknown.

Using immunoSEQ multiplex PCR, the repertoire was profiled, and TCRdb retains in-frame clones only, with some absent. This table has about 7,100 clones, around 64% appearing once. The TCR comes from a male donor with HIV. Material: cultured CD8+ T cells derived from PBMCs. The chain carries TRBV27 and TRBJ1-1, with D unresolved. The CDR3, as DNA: TGTGCCAGCAGTTTATCAGTCCGCACTGAAGCTTTCTTT. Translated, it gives CASSLSVRTEAFF.